The 12 T cell receptor beta chains given below trace back to one sample, sequenced in a study of T-cell memory formation after mild COVID-19. MiXCR, run by TCRdb on the 5' RACE reads, gives a single entry per CDR3 protein. The table includes approximately 260,000 distinct CDR3 sequences, approximately 15% detected once. The specimen was PBMCs or a T cell subset sorted from them (not recorded which). The source is a young man who had mild COVID-19 (a few samples of this study predate the infection). Cell type and time point are not known.

This clonotype occurred many times. The chain is built from TRBV5-1 and TRBJ1-1; unclear D gene. The germline V gene encodes CDR1 SGHRS and CDR2 YFSETQ. CDR3 length equals 14 residues. Trimming removed 7 bases at V and 3 bases at J, with 16 bases between. CDR3 bases: TGCGCCAGCGGCCTGGGGATATGGGACACTGAAGCTTTCTTT. It specifies CASGLGIWDTEAFF.

The chain joins TRBV12-3 or TRBV12-4 to TRBJ1-1; maybe TRBD1 (6 bases). Trimming stripped 6 bases from V and 0 bases from J, with 23 bases between. This CDR3 spans 18 amino acids. The CDR3 nucleotides read TGTGCCAGCAGCGAAAGCTACAGGGAAATCTTCATGAACACTGAAGCTTTCTTT. Protein: CASSESYREIFMNTEAFF.

This clonotype was observed a handful of times. This chain uses TRBV20-1 with TRBJ2-3; 8 nucleotides match TRBD2. V dropped 1 base and J dropped 3; count of bases not matched to a gene: 6. The CDR3 extends over 15 amino acids. The germline CDR1 and CDR2 sequences are DFQATT and SNEGSKA (reference sequence). As DNA, the CDR3 is TGCAGTGCTAGAGGTGGACTAGCAGGGACAGATACGCAGTATTTT. This encodes CSARGGLAGTDTQYF.

The chain links TRBV12-3 or TRBV12-4 to TRBJ2-1, with 9 positions matching TRBD2. The CDR3 is 16 residues long. J lost 9 bases, V lost 5 bases, and 14 bases had no gene match. CDR3 DNA sequence: TGTGCCAGCAGTCCCCTAAGGGCGGGGGGGCCGGTTGAGCAGTTCTTC. It encodes CASSPLRAGGPVEQFF.

V and J are TRBV28 and TRBJ1-6; a weak D match, TRBD1 (6 bases). The V gene's germline CDR1 is MDHEN and CDR2 SYDVKM. V was pared by 3 bases and J by 8 bases, with 17 bases between. This CDR3 is built from 16 residues. CDR3 coding DNA: TGTGCCAGCAGTTTGTTGACAGGTCGTGTGTATTCACCCCTCCACTTT. Translated: CASSLLTGRVYSPLHF.

The chain couples TRBV2 to TRBJ1-5; D call uncertain. The length of the CDR3 is 14 residues. V shed 4 bases and J shed 3 bases, with 10 bases lying between them. CDR1 is SNHLY and CDR2 is FYNNEI in the germline V gene. The CDR3 loop reads CASSVTGFNQPQHF. For the CDR3, the DNA is TGTGCCAGCAGTGTAACGGGTTTCAATCAGCCCCAGCATTTT.

The rearrangement uses TRBV4-2 and TRBJ2-5, with D unclear. The CDR3 has 14 residues. CDR1 and CDR2 from the germline V gene are LGHNA and YNFKEQ. V lost 1 base and J 5 bases, leaving 11 bases between the germline ends. The CDR3 is CASSQGTVDETQYF. CDR3 bases: TGTGCCAGCAGCCAAGGGACCGTCGACGAGACCCAGTACTTC.

This clonotype was observed a few times. The V gene is TRBV12-3 or TRBV12-4, the J gene TRBJ2-5; D possibly uses TRBD1 or TRBD2 (6 bases each). With 6 bases removed from V and 5 bases from J, the gap between germline ends came to 19 bases. The CDR3 consists of 15 residues. CDR3 protein: CASSLLRGRPETQYF. CDR3 DNA: TGTGCCAGCAGCCTGCTCCGGGGGCGCCCCGAGACCCAGTACTTC.

This clonotype was counted only a few times. V gene TRBV28 combines with J gene TRBJ1-1, with a tentative D call TRBD1 (6 bases). The V and J ends lost 4 bases and 7 bases respectively, with 16 bases between them. The CDR3 has 14 residues. Per germline, CDR1 MDHEN and CDR2 SYDVKM. The CDR3 here is CASSYPGQQLEAFF. CDR3 coding DNA: TGTGCCAGCAGTTACCCCGGACAGCAACTTGAAGCTTTCTTT.

The chain links TRBV27 to TRBJ2-2, with TRBD1 as a possible D gene (6 bases). This CDR3 contains 13 residues. V was pared by 5 bases and J by 8 bases, with 12 bases between. Germline V lookup: CDR1 MNHEY, CDR2 SMNVEV (reference sequence). The CDR3, as DNA: TGTGCCAGCAGTCCGAACAGGGTAGGGGAGCTGTTTTTT. Residues: CASSPNRVGELFF.

This clonotype has at least ten counts. CDR3: CASSPQGSHEQFF. CDR3 nucleotides: TGTGCCAGCAGCCCCCAGGGTAGCCATGAGCAGTTCTTC. The chain couples TRBV6-5 to TRBJ2-1; a possible D gene is TRBD1 (5 bases). CDR1 MNHEY and CDR2 SVGAGI come from the germline V gene. Trimming removed 6 bases from V and 8 bases from J, with 14 bases in between. CDR3 length equals 13 residues.

This clonotype showed up many times. V and J are TRBV11-2 and TRBJ2-5; D remains unclear. The germline V and J ends were trimmed by 1 base and 5 bases, with 8 bases remaining between them. In germline, CDR1 is SGHAT, CDR2 FQNNGV. This CDR3 region has 13 residues. CDR3 in DNA: TGTGCCAGCAGCTTAGTCTGGCGGGAGACCCAGTACTTC. This encodes CASSLVWRETQYF.